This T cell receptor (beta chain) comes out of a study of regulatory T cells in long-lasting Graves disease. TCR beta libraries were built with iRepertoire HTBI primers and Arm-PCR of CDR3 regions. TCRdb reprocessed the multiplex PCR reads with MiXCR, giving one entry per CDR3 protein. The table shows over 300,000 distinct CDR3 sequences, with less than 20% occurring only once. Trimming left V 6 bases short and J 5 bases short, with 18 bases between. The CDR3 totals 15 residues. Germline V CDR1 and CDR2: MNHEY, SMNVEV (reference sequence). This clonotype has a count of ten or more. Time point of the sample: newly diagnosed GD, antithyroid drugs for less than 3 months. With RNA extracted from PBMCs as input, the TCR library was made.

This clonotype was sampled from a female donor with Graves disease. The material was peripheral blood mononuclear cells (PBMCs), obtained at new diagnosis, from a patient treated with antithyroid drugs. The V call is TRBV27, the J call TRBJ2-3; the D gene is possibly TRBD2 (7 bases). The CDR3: CASRPRGGPGDTQYF. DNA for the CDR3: TGTGCCAGCAGGCCCCGCGGGGGCCCTGGAGATACGCAGTATTTT.